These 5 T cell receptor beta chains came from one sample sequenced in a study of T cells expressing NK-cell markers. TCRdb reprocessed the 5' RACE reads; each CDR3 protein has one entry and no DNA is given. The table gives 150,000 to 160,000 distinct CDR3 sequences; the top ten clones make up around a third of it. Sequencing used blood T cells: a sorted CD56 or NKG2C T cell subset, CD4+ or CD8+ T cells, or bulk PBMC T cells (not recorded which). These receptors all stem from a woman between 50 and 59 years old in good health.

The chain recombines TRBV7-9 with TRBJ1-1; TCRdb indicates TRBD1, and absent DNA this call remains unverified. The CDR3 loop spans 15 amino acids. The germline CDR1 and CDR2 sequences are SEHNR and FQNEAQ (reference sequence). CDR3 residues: CASSLGRGGSTEAFF.

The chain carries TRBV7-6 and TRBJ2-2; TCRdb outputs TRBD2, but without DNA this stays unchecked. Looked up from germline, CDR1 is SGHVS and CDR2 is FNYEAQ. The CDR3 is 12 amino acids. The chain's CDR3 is CATGGVTGELFF.

The CDR3: CASSPPDRVEFF. The rearrangement uses TRBV7-7 and TRBJ2-1; the TRBD1 assignment by TCRdb is unverifiable without DNA. The CDR3 consists of 12 residues. Germline CDR1 is SSHAT and CDR2 is FNYEAQ (reference sequence).

This CDR3 reads CASSKGFELFGSYNEQFF. The chain uses TRBV21-1 and TRBJ2-1. TRBV21-1 is a documented pseudogene. This CDR3 contains 18 residues.

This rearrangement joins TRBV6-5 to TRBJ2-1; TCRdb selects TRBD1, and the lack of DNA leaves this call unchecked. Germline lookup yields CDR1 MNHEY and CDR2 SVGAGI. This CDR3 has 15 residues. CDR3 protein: CASSYSGDSYNEQFF.